A single sample is the source of the 28 T cell receptor beta chains below, sequenced in a study of OX40 agonist ivuxolimab in advanced cancers. Measured with immunoSEQ multiplex PCR; TCRdb has only the in-frame clones, and not every one. The table shows fewer than 16,000 clones, with 70% occurring only once. This specimen consisted of CD4+ or CD8+ T cells sorted from blood, obtained in a trial of the OX40 agonist ivuxolimab. These receptors originate from an adult with an advanced solid tumor such as melanoma, head and neck, liver or kidney cancer.

This clone was counted a few times. The gene calls are TRBV28 and TRBJ1-3; 7 nucleotides agree with TRBD1. The V and J ends lost 6 bases and 0 bases, in that order; junction bases with no gene match: 5. Germline CDR1 and CDR2: MDHEN and SYDVKM. This CDR3 is 15 amino acids long. This CDR3 is CASSFQGDSGNTIYF. CDR3 nucleotide sequence: TGTGCCAGCAGCTTCCAGGGGGACTCTGGAAACACCATATATTTT.

The CDR3 loop reads CSVEDLPTSGRSSTGELFF. In nucleotides, the CDR3 is TGCAGCGTTGAAGATCTCCCGACTAGCGGGAGGTCTAGCACCGGGGAGCTGTTTTTT. The rearrangement joins TRBV29-1 to TRBJ2-2; 13 positions match TRBD2. There are 19 residues in the CDR3. V lost 0 bases, J lost 4 bases, and 11 bases stayed unmatched. Germline lookup yields CDR1 SQVTM and CDR2 ANQGSEA.

The rearrangement joins TRBV9 to TRBJ2-1; no clear D gene. The germline CDR1 and CDR2 sequences are SGDLS and YYNGEE. The germline V and J ends were trimmed by 0 bases and 0 bases, with 7 bases remaining between them. The CDR3 extends over 15 amino acids. The CDR3 loop reads CASSVGVSSYNEQFF. DNA for the CDR3: TGTGCCAGCAGCGTAGGGGTCTCCTCCTACAATGAGCAGTTCTTC.

The chain has TRBV30 and TRBJ1-5, with TRBD1 matching over 8 bases. Germline lookup yields CDR1 GTSNPN and CDR2 SVGIG (reference sequence). V was clipped by 0 bases and J by 7 bases; unmatched bases: 8. The CDR3 is 15 residues long. The CDR3 loop reads CAWSVIGGTGQPQHF. For the CDR3, the DNA is TGTGCCTGGAGTGTTATCGGGGGGACAGGACAGCCCCAGCATTTT.

The J gene is TRBJ2-2, the V gene TRBV27, with 11 bases fitting TRBD2. Germline values: CDR1 MNHEY, CDR2 SMNVEV (reference sequence). The ends lost 7 bases at V and 1 base at J; junction bases unmatched: 8. This CDR3 has 17 residues. The CDR3 loop reads CASKRPGTSGNTGELFF. CDR3 sequence (DNA): TGTGCCAGCAAACGTCCCGGGACTAGCGGGAACACCGGGGAGCTGTTTTTT.

V usage is TRBV4-1 and J usage is TRBJ2-7, with 8 bases identical to TRBD2. The germline V gene encodes CDR1 MGHRA and CDR2 YSYEKL. Trimming took 3 bases from V and 3 from J; bases not matched to a gene: 7. This CDR3 has 15 residues. The DNA for the CDR3 is TGCGCCAGCAGCCAGTTACTAGCGGAAAACTACGAGCAGTACTTC. It specifies CASSQLLAENYEQYF.

The chain links TRBV9 to TRBJ2-5, with 7 bases fitting TRBD1. Germline V CDR1 and CDR2: SGDLS, YYNGEE. The CDR3 runs 15 residues. The J segment lost 4 bases and the V segment lost 1 base, leaving 7 bases of the junction unmatched. The CDR3: CASSVSTGVGETQYF. Written as DNA, the CDR3 is TGTGCCAGCAGCGTATCAACAGGGGTGGGAGAGACCCAGTACTTC.

This clone has only one observation. This chain joins TRBV7-9 and TRBJ2-7; a weak D match, TRBD2 (5 bases). This CDR3 region has 13 residues. Germline CDR1 SEHNR, CDR2 FQNEAQ (reference sequence). Trimming took off 1 base at V and 7 bases at J, with 11 bases between the two ends. The CDR3: CASSLGASYEQYF. CDR3 DNA sequence: TGTGCCAGCAGCTTAGGGGCTAGCTATGAGCAGTACTTC.

This clone was observed a few times. The chain combines TRBV19 with TRBJ1-5; D is possibly TRBD1 (6 bases). Germline CDR1 LNHDA, CDR2 SQIVND (reference sequence). The V gene lost 9 bases and the J gene lost 1 base, with 10 bases spanning the gap. The CDR3 is made up of 13 amino acids. The CDR3 DNA follows: TGTGCCAGCCGTGGACAGAGCAATCAGCCCCAGCATTTT. Translation gives CASRGQSNQPQHF.

In this sample, this clone turned up a few times. The chain employs TRBV27 and TRBJ1-6; possibly TRBD1 for D (6 bases). CDR3 length: 15 residues. V was pared by 5 bases and J by 6 bases, with 14 bases between. In germline, CDR1 is MNHEY, CDR2 SMNVEV (reference sequence). The CDR3 coding sequence is TGTGCCAGCAGTCCCCCTCGGACAGTTAATTCACCCCTCCACTTT. This gives the protein CASSPPRTVNSPLHF.

Within the sample, this clone is medium-sized. The V and J genes are TRBV19 and TRBJ1-5; 7 nucleotides align to TRBD1. The CDR3 totals 12 residues. In germline, CDR1 is LNHDA, CDR2 SQIVND (reference sequence). V trimming: 8 bases; J trimming: 4 bases; junction bases outside the gene matches: 2. As DNA, the CDR3 is TGTGCCAGTCTACAGGGGAATCAGCCCCAGCATTTT. This translates into CASLQGNQPQHF.

The chain is built from TRBV11-1 and TRBJ2-7; D may be TRBD1 (6 bases). Looked up from germline, CDR1 is SGHAT and CDR2 is FQDESV (reference sequence). This CDR3 comprises 12 residues. V was shortened by 5 bases and J by 7 bases, with 12 bases between the two germline ends. For the CDR3, the DNA is TGTGCCAGCAGCGTACAGGGTAGGGAGCAGTACTTC. Its translation: CASSVQGREQYF.

By share, this clone counts as large. The rearrangement uses TRBV21-1 and TRBJ2-6; the listed D gene, TRBD1, was not tested against the DNA. TRBV21-1 is listed as a pseudogene. This CDR3 is built from 16 residues. The CDR3 DNA follows: TGTGCCAGCAGCAAAGGGGGCAACTCTGGGGCCAACGTCCTGACTTTC. As protein: CASSKGGNSGANVLTF.

The J gene is TRBJ1-2, the V gene TRBV10-3; 12 bases are shared with TRBD1. Germline V gives CDR1 ENHRY, CDR2 SYGVKD. There are 17 residues in the CDR3. The J segment lost 5 bases and the V segment lost 0 bases, leaving 7 bases of the junction unmatched. The CDR3 here is CAISESGTGGAGYGYTF. DNA for the CDR3: TGTGCCATCAGTGAGTCCGGGACAGGGGGCGCAGGTTATGGCTACACCTTC.

The J gene is TRBJ2-7, the V gene TRBV19; TRBD1 agrees at 11 bases. CDR3 size: 13 residues. The junction had 6 bases not matched to a gene; V was cut back by 10 bases and J by 4 bases. Germline CDR1 and CDR2: LNHDA and SQIVND (reference sequence). This CDR3 is CATQDRGHYEQYF. In DNA, the CDR3 is TGTGCCACCCAGGACAGGGGGCATTACGAGCAGTACTTC.

The chain combines TRBV9 with TRBJ1-2; D is undetermined. This CDR3 spans 14 amino acids. In germline, CDR1 is SGDLS, CDR2 YYNGEE. Trimming took 0 bases from V and 4 from J, leaving 10 bases between them. The DNA for the CDR3 is TGTGCCAGCAGCGTAGCGGAGGGTCCCTATGGCTACACCTTC. It translates to CASSVAEGPYGYTF.

The V call is TRBV5-4, the J call TRBJ2-2, with TRBD2 identical over 11 bases. The V segment lost 2 bases and the J segment 4 bases; nucleotides outside the gene matches: 1. The CDR3 sequence is 15 residues long. The V gene's germline CDR1 is SGHNT and CDR2 YYREEE (reference sequence). CDR3 DNA: TGTGCCAGCAGCTTAGGACTAGCGGGCACCGGGGAGCTGTTTTTT. Amino acids: CASSLGLAGTGELFF.

The rearrangement joins TRBV28 to TRBJ2-3; D possibly corresponds to TRBD2 (6 bases). Trimming pared 3 bases from V and 0 bases from J, leaving 10 bases between. Germline V gene lookup returns CDR1 MDHEN and CDR2 SYDVKM. The CDR3 loop spans 15 amino acids. The DNA for the CDR3 is TGTGCCAGCAGTTTGGGACTCGATAGCACAGATACGCAGTATTTT. It is translated as CASSLGLDSTDTQYF.

This chain connects TRBV30 to TRBJ2-1; TRBD2 matches at 12 bases. The CDR3 runs to 16 residues. Losses at the gene ends were 2 bases for V and 4 bases for J; bases not matched to a gene: 6. Germline lookup yields CDR1 GTSNPN and CDR2 SVGIG (reference sequence). The CDR3 coding sequence is TGTGCCTGGAGTTCCCTGACTAGCGGGGGATACAATGAGCAGTTCTTC. Its protein product is CAWSSLTSGGYNEQFF.

For the CDR3, the DNA is TGCGCCAGCAGCCAAAATGAGGGCCCAGATACGCAGTATTTT. Translating gives CASSQNEGPDTQYF. The V gene is TRBV4-1, the J gene TRBJ2-3; D might be TRBD2 (5 bases). Germline values: CDR1 MGHRA, CDR2 YSYEKL. V lost 2 bases, J lost 4 bases, and 10 bases lay in between. This CDR3 region has 14 residues.

The V call is TRBV6-1, the J call TRBJ2-2; TRBD1 might be the D (7 bases). In germline, CDR1 is MNHNS, CDR2 SASEGT. This CDR3 has 15 residues. V lost 4 bases and J 5 bases, leaving 14 bases between the germline ends. CDR3 amino acids: CASSGPGGRTGELFF. The CDR3 nucleotides read TGTGCCAGCAGTGGTCCAGGGGGGAGGACCGGGGAGCTGTTTTTT.

CDR3 sequence: CASSLATSYEQYF. CDR3 coding DNA: TGCGCCAGCAGCTTGGCCACCTCCTACGAGCAGTACTTC. The chain combines TRBV5-1 with TRBJ2-7; unclear D gene. Trimming shortened V by 0 bases and J by 0 bases, and 4 bases separated the two germline ends. There are 13 residues in the CDR3. Germline CDR1 reads SGHRS; CDR2 reads YFSETQ.

This clone showed up just once. V gene TRBV6-5 combines with J gene TRBJ2-7; 11 nucleotides agree with TRBD1. Germline assignment: CDR1 MNHEY and CDR2 SVGAGI. There are 15 residues in the CDR3. V trimming: 6 bases; J trimming: 12 bases; junction bases outside the gene matches: 16. The CDR3 nucleotides are TGTGCCAGCAGCAATTCCCCGGGACAGGGGGGACGGTGGTACTTC. Translation gives CASSNSPGQGGRWYF.

Notes on this clone: Other DNA sequences from this sample encode an identical CDR3 as well. The rearrangement uses TRBV7-9 and TRBJ2-1; 14 positions match TRBD2. Germline V CDR1 and CDR2: SEHNR, FQNEAQ (reference sequence). J was trimmed by 4 bases and V by 5 bases; bases with no gene match: 4. The CDR3 is 16 residues long. CDR3 loop: CASSPGTSGRYNEQFF. CDR3 coding DNA: TGTGCCAGCAGCCCAGGGACTAGCGGGAGATACAATGAGCAGTTCTTC.

A single count supports this clone. The CDR3 coding sequence is TGTGCCAGCATAGCAGCGGGAGGGCCCAACGAGCAGTACTTC. Protein product: CASIAAGGPNEQYF. V gene TRBV6-5 combines with J gene TRBJ2-7, with 10 bases matching TRBD2. The CDR3 covers 14 residues. V was pared by 7 bases and J by 5 bases, with 8 bases of the junction left unmatched. Germline V gene lookup returns CDR1 MNHEY and CDR2 SVGAGI.

This clone was seen more than once but under ten times. The V gene is TRBV18, the J gene TRBJ1-5; D gene ambiguous. Trimming shortened V by 6 bases and J by 3 bases, and 12 bases separated the two germline ends. This CDR3 has 14 residues. The germline V gene has CDR1 KGHSH and CDR2 LQKENI. In DNA, the CDR3 is TGTGCCAGCTCCCAGGCGGGATTCAATCAGCCCCAGCATTTT. It yields the protein CASSQAGFNQPQHF.

V and J are TRBV28 and TRBJ2-7, with 7 bases lining up with TRBD1. The CDR3 loop spans 16 amino acids. The germline CDR1 and CDR2 sequences are MDHEN and SYDVKM. The junction had 9 bases not matched to a gene; V was cut back by 4 bases and J by 0 bases. The CDR3 bases are TGTGCCAGCAGTTCAGGGACAGACCTTTCCTCCTACGAGCAGTACTTC. It is translated as CASSSGTDLSSYEQYF.

This chain joins TRBV7-9 and TRBJ2-7; TRBD1 matches at 8 bases. This CDR3 is built from 14 residues. Germline V gene data show CDR1 as SEHNR and CDR2 as FQNEAQ (reference sequence). The trim removed 5 bases at V and 3 bases at J, leaving 6 bases unmatched. The CDR3 DNA is TGTGCCAGCAGCCCCCGACAGGGGCTCTACGAGCAGTACTTC. The encoded protein is CASSPRQGLYEQYF.